This T cell receptor (beta chain) was captured by sequencing in a study of blood T cell repertoires in COVID-19. As for the study in general: In each case, the material was cDNA or gDNA derived from T cells, B-cell-depleted T cells, or PBMCs.

Seattle cases were enrolled at active infection and followed longitudinally. CDR3 length equals 16 residues. Germline V gene lookup returns CDR1 LGHDT and CDR2 YNNKEL (reference sequence). V lost 4 bases, J lost 4 bases, and 17 bases lay in between. Original data processing: Cell counts per sample came from amplifying reference gene primers. The repertoire was sequenced with immunoSEQ multiplex PCR; TCRdb's copy has only in-frame clones and lacks some. V, J and clone size are taken as reported in that table, and D and trimming were inferred from the DNA itself. The table shows about 420,000 clones, with around 90% occurring only once.

The TCR comes from a man between 18 and 29 years old with COVID-19, enrolled during active disease. The rearrangement links TRBV3-1 (or the pseudogene TRBV3-2) to TRBJ2-1; D may be TRBD2 (6 bases). Sequenced material: peripheral blood. The CDR3 DNA is TGTGCCAGCAGCCCGACGCCTAGCGTCGCTTACAATGAGCAGTTCTTC. The encoded protein is CASSPTPSVAYNEQFF.